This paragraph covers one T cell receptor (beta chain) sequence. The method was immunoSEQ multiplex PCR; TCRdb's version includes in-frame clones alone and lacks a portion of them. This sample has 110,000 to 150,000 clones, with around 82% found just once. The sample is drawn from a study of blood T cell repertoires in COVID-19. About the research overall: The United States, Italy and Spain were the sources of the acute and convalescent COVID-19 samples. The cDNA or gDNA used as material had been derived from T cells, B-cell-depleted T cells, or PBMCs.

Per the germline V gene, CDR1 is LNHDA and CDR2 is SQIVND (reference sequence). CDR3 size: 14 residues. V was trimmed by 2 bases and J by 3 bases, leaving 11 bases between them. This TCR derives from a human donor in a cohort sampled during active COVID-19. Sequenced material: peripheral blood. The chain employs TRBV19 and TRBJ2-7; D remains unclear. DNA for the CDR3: TGTGCCAGTAGTATACAAGCGTATAACTACGAGCAGTACTTC. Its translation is CASSIQAYNYEQYF.